The 15 T cell receptor beta chains listed next were all sequenced from one sample in a study of CD8 T cells in Susac syndrome. An amount of RNA that ranged from 0.5 to 1 ug was reverse transcribed with random hexamers. MiXCR, applied by TCRdb to the immunoSEQ multiplex PCR reads, yields one record per CDR3 protein. Here the sample spans 330,000 or so distinct CDR3 sequences, over 75% being singletons. The sample was CD8+ T cells from PBMCs. The origin of the receptors is a human donor with multiple sclerosis.

The chain uses TRBV2 and TRBJ2-4; D not certain. The ends were cut back, 5 bases at V and 3 bases at J, with 5 bases in the middle. This CDR3 is 12 amino acids long. Germline CDR1 reads SNHLY; CDR2 reads FYNNEI. The CDR3 DNA sequence: TGTGCCAGCAGTTGGGTCAAAAACATTCAGTACTTC. Protein sequence: CASSWVKNIQYF. Full variable domain (missing parts from reference TRBV2 and TRBJ2-4): EPEVTQTPSHQVTQMGQEVILRCVPISNHLYFYWYRQILGQKVEFLVSFYNNEISEKSEIFDDQFSVERPDGSNFTLKIRSTKLEDSAMYFCASSWVKNIQYFGAGTRLSVL.

The V and J genes are TRBV7-9 and TRBJ2-1; D is unresolved. With 8 bases removed from V and 0 bases from J, the gap between germline ends came to 17 bases. CDR3 size: 16 residues. From germline, CDR1 is SEHNR and CDR2 FQNEAQ (reference sequence). Here the CDR3 reads CASLMVGFVSYNEQFF. In DNA form, the CDR3 reads TGTGCCAGCCTTATGGTAGGATTCGTCTCCTACAATGAGCAGTTCTTC.

The chain has TRBV12-3 or TRBV12-4 and TRBJ2-1; no reliable D call. V was clipped by 6 bases and J by 2 bases, with 11 bases between them. There are 14 residues in the CDR3. Written as DNA, the CDR3 is TGTGCCAGCAGCCCCGACGTTACCTACAATGAGCAGTTCTTC. Protein product: CASSPDVTYNEQFF.

V and J are TRBV5-4 and TRBJ2-1, with 10 positions matching TRBD2. This CDR3 has 15 amino acids. The junction had 3 bases not matched to a gene; V was cut back by 2 bases and J by 4 bases. The germline gives CDR1 SGHNT, CDR2 YYREEE (reference sequence). CDR3 protein: CASSFPSGGYNEQFF. The CDR3 nucleotides are TGTGCCAGCAGCTTCCCTAGCGGGGGTTACAATGAGCAGTTCTTC.

This sequence joins TRBV7-2 and TRBJ2-3, with TRBD2 identical over 15 bases. The V and J ends lost 0 bases and 13 bases, in that order; junction bases with no gene match: 5. Per germline, CDR1 SGHTA and CDR2 FQGNSA. There are 15 residues in the CDR3. The CDR3 coding sequence is TGTGCCAGCAGCTTAGCTCCTGGACTAGCGGGAGGGGAGTATTTT. Protein product: CASSLAPGLAGGEYF. Supplemented by reference TRBV7-2 and TRBJ2-3, the full variable domain reads GAGVSQSPSNKVTEKGKDVELRCDPISGHTALYWYRQSLGQGLEFLIYFQGNSAPDKSGLPSDRFSAERTGGSVSTLTIQRTQQEDSAVYLCASSLAPGLAGGEYFGPGTRLTVL.

V gene TRBV6-1 combines with J gene TRBJ2-7; 9 bases are a match to TRBD2. Per the germline V gene, CDR1 is MNHNS and CDR2 is SASEGT. The CDR3 sequence is 15 residues long. V lost 6 bases, J lost 4 bases, and 10 bases stayed unmatched. The CDR3 is CASRVPGLAGYEQYF. The CDR3 nucleotides are TGTGCCAGCAGGGTACCGGGACTAGCAGGTTACGAGCAGTACTTC.

The chain has TRBV7-9 and TRBJ1-2; TRBD1 agrees at 9 bases. Germline values: CDR1 SEHNR, CDR2 FQNEAQ (reference sequence). J gave up 7 bases and V 4 bases, and 10 bases lay outside the gene matches. CDR3 length: 15 residues. CDR3 protein: CASSWTGTGISGYTF. Here the CDR3 DNA reads TGTGCCAGCAGCTGGACCGGGACAGGGATTTCTGGCTACACCTTC.

The chain joins TRBV12-3 or TRBV12-4 to TRBJ2-7; a possible D gene is TRBD1 (6 bases). Between the trimmed V and J ends, which lost 6 bases and 3 bases, there was a span of 21 bases. The CDR3 spans 16 residues. Here the CDR3 DNA reads TGTGCCAGCAGCCCCCCTACAGGGAATGGATTCTACGAGCAGTACTTC. This encodes CASSPPTGNGFYEQYF.

The rearrangement joins TRBV9 to TRBJ2-3; a weak D match, TRBD1 (5 bases). Trimming cost V 4 bases and J 2 bases, with 11 bases left between them. The germline V gene has CDR1 SGDLS and CDR2 YYNGEE. This CDR3 has 14 amino acids. DNA for the CDR3: TGTGCCAGCAGCACCACCAGGGCCACAGATACGCAGTATTTT. It translates to CASSTTRATDTQYF. The full variable domain, in which reference TRBV9 and TRBJ2-3 provide the parts outside the CDR3, is DSGVTQTPKHLITATGQRVTLRCSPRSGDLSVYWYQQSLDQGLQFLIQYYNGEERAKGNILERFSAQQFPDLHSELNLSSLELGDSALYFCASSTTRATDTQYFGPGTRLTVL.

The chain uses TRBV5-4 and TRBJ1-2; maybe TRBD1 (6 bases). Germline-derived CDR1 and CDR2 are SGHNT and YYREEE (reference sequence). Trimming took 1 base from V and 7 from J, leaving 17 bases between them. This CDR3 has 15 residues. CDR3 bases: TGTGCCAGCAGCTTGTGGGACACTGTTCTCGGTGGCTACACCTTC. It yields the protein CASSLWDTVLGGYTF.

A note on this clonotype: Given a much more abundant clone one base away, this may be a read error. The CDR3 sequence: CASSLWTRGRGTQYF. Written as DNA, the CDR3 is TGTGCCAGCAGTTTATGGACTAGAGGGAGGGGGACCCAGTACTTC. The chain couples TRBV28 to TRBJ2-5; 7 bases align to TRBD2. Germline V CDR1 and CDR2: MDHEN, SYDVKM. The CDR3 extends over 15 amino acids. J lost 7 bases, V lost 0 bases, and 8 bases had no gene match.

This chain connects TRBV11-2 to TRBJ2-7, with D tentatively TRBD1 (6 bases). Germline loops: CDR1 SGHAT, CDR2 FQNNGV. The CDR3 is 21 amino acids. Trimming cost V 5 bases and J 2 bases, with 34 bases left between them. CDR3 bases: TGTGCCAGCAGCGCGAGGGGGTGGGCGACCGCCACTATAAACGAGCCCTACGAGCAGTACTTC. It yields the protein CASSARGWATATINEPYEQYF.

The V call is TRBV24-1, the J call TRBJ2-1, with D possibly matching TRBD2 (5 bases). CDR1 and CDR2 from the germline V gene are KGHDR and SFDVKD. V lost 4 bases, J lost 7 bases, and 10 bases lay in between. The CDR3 spans 13 residues. CDR3: CATSDPPGNEQFF. For the CDR3, the DNA is TGTGCCACCAGTGACCCCCCGGGGAATGAGCAGTTCTTC.

The count of this clonotype is one. The chain employs TRBV20-1 and TRBJ1-2; 8 bases match TRBD1. From germline, CDR1 is DFQATT and CDR2 SNEGSKA (reference sequence). This CDR3 is 14 amino acids long. J lost 3 bases, V lost 2 bases, and 5 bases had no gene match. As DNA, the CDR3 is TGCAGTGCTAGACCCCCGGACAGGGACTATGGCTACACCTTC. Translation: CSARPPDRDYGYTF.

The rearrangement joins TRBV28 to TRBJ2-7; 9 bases align to TRBD1. This CDR3 is 14 amino acids long. V was pared by 10 bases and J by 3 bases, with 10 bases of the junction left unmatched. Germline V gene sequence: CDR1 MDHEN, CDR2 SYDVKM. The CDR3 DNA reads as TGTGCCACCTCCGGGACAGGGACCGGCTACGAGCAGTACTTC. It yields the protein CATSGTGTGYEQYF.